The source of this TCR beta chain is a study of beta chain features in type 1 diabetes. Trimming removed 4 bases from V and 1 base from J, with 4 bases in between. This CDR3 region has 12 residues. Looked up from germline, CDR1 is GTSNPN and CDR2 is SVGIG (reference sequence). Whole-study results and caveats: Shorter TCRB CDR3s, moderately but significantly so, marked every one of the four CD4+ subsets in Type 1 diabetes patients.

As every portion of the isolated RNA was reverse transcribed, the sequencing read expressed TCRB transcripts. Using immunoSEQ multiplex PCR, the repertoire was profiled, and TCRdb retains in-frame clones only, with some absent. Of more than 100,000 clones in the sample, under 30% were seen once. In the case of this clone: Its antigen is undetermined.

The TCR was taken from a woman aged 18-35 years with type 1 diabetes. This chain connects TRBV30 to TRBJ2-2; D is unresolved. The sequenced sample consisted of central memory CD4+ T cells from blood. This chain's CDR3 is CAWTVNTGELFF. DNA of the CDR3: TGTGCCTGGACAGTGAACACCGGGGAGCTGTTTTTT.